This T cell receptor (beta chain) emerged from a study of vaccination and CD4 T cells after COVID-19. In the study overall: Control cultures received a CEFX pool, an HIV-1 Nef pool, or no peptide. Study results and caveats: Convalescent patients had a median roughly 87% of post-vaccine SARS-CoV-2-reactive clones that were detected only after vaccination, not before it.

The CDR3 has 14 amino acids. Unmatched junction bases numbered 7, after V lost 5 bases and J lost 5 bases. Per germline, CDR1 MNHNS and CDR2 SASEGT. Specified treatment: approximately 10-day PBMC culture with coronavirus spike peptide pools or control peptides (ViraFEST assay). By frequency in the sample, this clonotype is medium-sized. Its matching antigen is unknown. Sequenced with the Oncomine TCR Beta short-read assay was DNA taken from cultured CD4+ T cells. TCRdb fed the PCR reads into MiXCR, producing one record per CDR3 protein. Here the sample spans some 11,000 distinct CDR3 sequences, about 41% being singletons.

The J gene is TRBJ2-7, the V gene TRBV6-1, with 9 bases fitting TRBD1. The clonotype comes from a human donor who had recovered from COVID-19. The sequencing used CD4+ T cells from blood, cultured in vitro, collected after SARS-CoV-2 vaccination. CDR3 region: CASSRTGARHEQYF. Here the CDR3 DNA reads TGTGCCAGCAGTCGGACAGGGGCTCGCCACGAGCAGTACTTC.